Below, 11 T cell receptor beta chains from the same sample are listed, as sequenced in a study of cytomegalovirus exposure and HLA in healthy donors. Both 60 Vbeta primers and 13 Jbeta primers went into the PCR. Repertoires were generated with immunoSEQ multiplex PCR, while TCRdb's copy carries only in-frame clones and drops some. Of 100,000 to 150,000 clones in the sample, about two thirds were seen once. Sequences were obtained from PBMCs. The receptor source for this set is a man aged 30 to 39 in good health and CMV-seronegative.

The chain uses TRBV28 and TRBJ1-2; 8 bases are shared with TRBD1. Germline lookup yields CDR1 MDHEN and CDR2 SYDVKM. V dropped 7 bases and J dropped 5; count of bases not matched to a gene: 9. This CDR3 comprises 14 residues. The CDR3 sequence is CASTTGVTLYGYTF. CDR3 bases: TGTGCCAGCACGACAGGGGTAACCCTGTATGGCTACACCTTC.

This clone has just a few counts. V usage is TRBV6-1 and J usage is TRBJ2-7, with D tentatively TRBD1 (5 bases). Per the germline V gene, CDR1 is MNHNS and CDR2 is SASEGT. The CDR3 is 15 amino acids. Trimming shortened V by 0 bases and J by 3 bases, and 12 bases separated the two germline ends. The CDR3 bases are TGTGCCAGCAGTGAAGCCCAGACAGTGAACTACGAGCAGTACTTC. Translation: CASSEAQTVNYEQYF.

The genes are TRBV5-1 and TRBJ2-2; 9 bases are a match to TRBD1. This CDR3 is built from 15 residues. In germline, CDR1 is SGHRS, CDR2 YFSETQ. V was clipped by 1 base and J by 6 bases; unmatched bases: 4. The chain's CDR3 is CASSLTGGAPGELFF. Here the CDR3 DNA reads TGCGCCAGCAGCTTGACAGGGGGCGCCCCCGGGGAGCTGTTTTTT.

This clone occurred a few times. The rearrangement joins TRBV5-4 to TRBJ2-7; a possible D gene is TRBD2 (6 bases). CDR1 and CDR2 from the germline V gene are SGHNT and YYREEE (reference sequence). Trimming stripped 4 bases from V and 0 bases from J, with 14 bases between. This CDR3 contains 15 residues. CDR3 DNA sequence: TGTGCCAGCAGCCTAAACCCGGGGGTCTCCTACGAGCAGTACTTC. This codes for CASSLNPGVSYEQYF.

This chain joins TRBV9 and TRBJ2-7; D is perhaps TRBD1 (5 bases). V was pared by 1 base and J by 6 bases, with 11 bases between. The CDR3 is 13 residues long. Germline CDR1 SGDLS, CDR2 YYNGEE. The CDR3 region is CASSVFQGSEQYF. CDR3 in DNA: TGTGCCAGCAGCGTATTCCAGGGCAGCGAGCAGTACTTC.

The gene calls are TRBV6-5 and TRBJ2-1; no reliable D call. CDR3 length: 11 residues. Per the germline V gene, CDR1 is MNHEY and CDR2 is SVGAGI. V was shortened by 11 bases and J by 7 bases, with 12 bases between the two germline ends. The CDR3 loop is CASTRQNEQFF. CDR3 sequence (DNA): TGTGCCTCGACTCGGCAGAATGAGCAGTTCTTC.

About this clone itself: This sample includes further DNA sequences coding for the same CDR3. The chain has TRBV9 and TRBJ1-1, with 9 bases identical to TRBD1. The CDR3 runs 14 residues. J gave up 3 bases and V 2 bases, and 2 bases lay outside the gene matches. In germline, CDR1 is SGDLS, CDR2 YYNGEE. In nucleotides, the CDR3 is TGTGCCAGCAGCGTCGACAGGGGGGACACTGAAGCTTTCTTT. As protein: CASSVDRGDTEAFF. The complete variable domain, with remaining parts taken from reference TRBV9 and TRBJ1-1, reads DSGVTQTPKHLITATGQRVTLRCSPRSGDLSVYWYQQSLDQGLQFLIQYYNGEERAKGNILERFSAQQFPDLHSELNLSSLELGDSALYFCASSVDRGDTEAFFGQGTRLTVV.

The CDR3: CASSLAVAKNIQYF. The CDR3 region has the DNA TGCGCCAGCAGCTTGGCCGTGGCCAAAAACATTCAGTACTTC. The V call is TRBV5-1, the J call TRBJ2-4; D unclear. This CDR3 contains 14 residues. Germline V gene data show CDR1 as SGHRS and CDR2 as YFSETQ. V lost 0 bases, J lost 1 base, and 5 bases lay in between.

The J gene is TRBJ2-5, the V gene TRBV7-3, with D tentatively TRBD1 (6 bases). V was shortened by 3 bases and J by 5 bases, with 10 bases between the two germline ends. This CDR3 is built from 13 residues. The germline CDR1 and CDR2 sequences are SGHTA and FQGTGA. The CDR3 DNA reads as TGTGCCAGCAGCTTCACAGGGCGGGAGACCCAGTACTTC. Protein: CASSFTGRETQYF.

This clone was counted a few times. This chain links TRBV6-5 with TRBJ2-5; D unresolved. CDR1 and CDR2 from the germline V gene are MNHEY and SVGAGI. The V end was cut by 2 bases, the J end by 2 bases, with 6 bases between. CDR3 length: 13 residues. This chain's CDR3 is CASSYVLQETQYF. The DNA for the CDR3 is TGTGCCAGCAGTTACGTCCTTCAAGAGACCCAGTACTTC.

The chain carries TRBV10-3 and TRBJ1-1; 10 bases are a match to TRBD1. From germline, CDR1 is ENHRY and CDR2 SYGVKD. Losses at the gene ends were 3 bases for V and 10 bases for J; bases not matched to a gene: 5. CDR3 length equals 13 residues. CDR3 residues: CAISEDRGQGAFF. CDR3 DNA: TGTGCCATCAGTGAAGACAGGGGGCAAGGAGCTTTCTTT.